The 28 T cell receptor beta chains below come from one sample, sequenced in a study of Graves' ophthalmopathy and Graves' hyperthyroidism. For repertoire sequencing, the TCR beta CDR3 regions were amplified from RNA transcripts. Second-round multiplex PCR followed a first-round RT-PCR using HTBI primers. TCRdb itself ran the multiplex PCR reads through MiXCR, one entry per CDR3 protein. In the table there are hundreds of thousands of distinct CDR3 sequences, 35% to 45% of which are singletons. The material sequenced was peripheral blood. Receptors originate from an adult man with Graves' ophthalmopathy.

The sample holds a few counts of this clonotype. The V and J genes are TRBV9 and TRBJ1-2, with a weak D call TRBD1 (6 bases). V was pared by 4 bases and J by 4 bases, with 17 bases between. The CDR3 has 15 residues. The germline V gene encodes CDR1 SGDLS and CDR2 YYNGEE. CDR3 nucleotide sequence: TGTGCCAGCAGCCAAGATTGGGGGGGCAGCTATGGCTACACCTTC. Protein product: CASSQDWGGSYGYTF.

At least ten counts were recorded for this clonotype. The chain is built from TRBV7-6 and TRBJ1-2, with 9 nucleotides matching TRBD1. CDR3 length: 19 residues. The ends lost 1 base at V and 7 bases at J; junction bases unmatched: 19. Per the germline V gene, CDR1 is SGHVS and CDR2 is FNYEAQ. CDR3: CASSLGHRDRDRNGGGYTF. CDR3 DNA sequence: TGTGCCAGCAGCTTAGGACACCGGGACAGGGACCGTAATGGGGGTGGCTACACCTTC.

This clonotype showed up just a few times. The chain carries TRBV12-3 or TRBV12-4 and TRBJ2-5; D gene ambiguous. The CDR3 spans 12 residues. Trimming left V 2 bases short and J 4 bases short, with 5 bases between. The CDR3 sequence: CASSLQLETQYF. As DNA, the CDR3 is TGTGCCAGCAGTTTACAGCTAGAGACCCAGTACTTC.

The rearrangement links TRBV11-1 to TRBJ2-5; TRBD1 matches at 9 bases. V lost 3 bases, J lost 5 bases, and 13 bases stayed unmatched. The CDR3 runs to 17 residues. Germline V gives CDR1 SGHAT, CDR2 FQDESV (reference sequence). The CDR3 bases are TGTGCCAGCAGCTTCGAACCCGGGACAGGGAGTTGGGAGACCCAGTACTTC. Amino acid sequence: CASSFEPGTGSWETQYF.

In its sample, this clonotype was seen many times. The chain is built from TRBV29-1 and TRBJ1-2, with 8 bases that match TRBD1. CDR3 length equals 14 residues. The V gene's germline CDR1 is SQVTM and CDR2 ANQGSEA. V lost 4 bases and J lost 0; bases outside the gene matches: 4. CDR3 DNA sequence: TGCAGCGTTGCCCTCAGGGGGCCTAACTATGGCTACACCTTC. It codes for CSVALRGPNYGYTF. Variable domain in full (rest from reference TRBV29-1 and TRBJ1-2): SAVISQKPSRDICQRGTSLTIQCQVDSQVTMMFWYRQQPGQSLTLIATANQGSEATYESGFVIDKFPISRPNLTFSTLTVSNMSPEDSSIYLCSVALRGPNYGYTFGSGTRLTVV.

The rearrangement uses TRBV10-3 and TRBJ1-2; 10 bases are a match to TRBD1. This CDR3 region has 13 residues. The J segment lost 6 bases and the V segment lost 7 bases, leaving 5 bases of the junction unmatched. Germline V lookup: CDR1 ENHRY, CDR2 SYGVKD. The CDR3 reads CAITRTGGHGYTF. CDR3 coding DNA: TGTGCCATCACCCGGACAGGGGGACATGGCTACACCTTC.

This clonotype was picked up many times. The chain joins TRBV7-8 to TRBJ1-4, with a tentative D call TRBD1 (6 bases). Germline V gives CDR1 SGHVS, CDR2 FQNEAQ. This CDR3 has 16 residues. Between the trimmed V and J ends, which lost 5 bases and 3 bases, there was a span of 16 bases. The chain's CDR3 is CASSATWTASNEKLFF. The CDR3 coding sequence is TGTGCCAGCAGCGCCACGTGGACAGCGTCTAATGAAAAACTGTTTTTT.

This clonotype appeared a few times. CDR3: CASSSGPSRTGELFF. CDR3 nucleotide sequence: TGTGCCAGCAGCTCGGGACCGTCGAGGACCGGGGAGCTGTTTTTT. The V gene is TRBV7-9, the J gene TRBJ2-2, with D possibly being TRBD1 or TRBD2 (5 bases each). The CDR3 contains 15 residues. The V gene lost 4 bases and the J gene lost 5 bases, with 14 bases spanning the gap. In germline, CDR1 is SEHNR, CDR2 FQNEAQ (reference sequence).

Concerning this clonotype itself: An end of the junction does not agree with germline; a read error may underlie this. The chain uses TRBV10-3 and TRBJ2-7, with 7 nucleotides matching TRBD2. The CDR3 has 15 residues. Germline V lookup: CDR1 ENHRY, CDR2 SYGVKD. CDR3 in DNA: TGTGCCAGCAGTCGTTTAGCGGGTCCTTCCTACGAGCAGTACTTC. It is translated as CASSRLAGPSYEQYF.

This chain uses TRBV7-3 with TRBJ1-1, with 7 bases fitting TRBD1. V was clipped by 0 bases and J by 0 bases; unmatched bases: 10. CDR1 and CDR2 (germline): SGHTA, FQGTGA. The CDR3 has 18 residues. For the CDR3, the DNA is TGTGCCAGCAGCTTAACCGGGACAGTTCGGCCTATGAACACTGAAGCTTTCTTT. It encodes CASSLTGTVRPMNTEAFF.

As regards this clonotype: Possible read error: a much larger clone is one base away. This chain links TRBV19 with TRBJ1-2, with no clear D. CDR1 and CDR2 (germline): LNHDA, SQIVND (reference sequence). The length of the CDR3 is 13 residues. The chain's CDR3 is CASSIALGRSYAF. CDR3 nucleotides: TGTGCCAGTAGTATAGCTCTCGGCAGAAGCTACGCCTTC.

Many counts were recorded for this clonotype. The gene calls are TRBV9 and TRBJ2-2; D perhaps matches TRBD2 (6 bases). CDR1 SGDLS and CDR2 YYNGEE come from the germline V gene. Trimming cost V 2 bases and J 7 bases, with 15 bases left between them. The CDR3 runs 15 residues. CDR3 sequence (DNA): TGTGCCAGCAGCGTGTCGGGGCGGCGGGACGGGGAGCTGTTTTTT. It specifies CASSVSGRRDGELFF.

This clonotype was counted many times. V is TRBV29-1 and J is TRBJ1-1, with D perhaps matching TRBD1 (6 bases). Trimming cost V 6 bases and J 8 bases, with 19 bases left between them. This CDR3 comprises 13 residues. Germline-derived CDR1 and CDR2 are SQVTM and ANQGSEA. The CDR3 DNA is TGCAGCGTCCAGGGGTTTGGGGCCCGAGAAGCTTTCTTT. Translated, it gives CSVQGFGAREAFF.

J is TRBJ1-2 and V is TRBV12-3 or TRBV12-4, with D tentatively TRBD1 (5 bases). The CDR3 loop spans 16 amino acids. The V gene lost 3 bases and the J gene lost 8 bases, with 22 bases spanning the gap. The CDR3 here is CASSFRGGTAVRGYTF. The CDR3 DNA reads as TGTGCCAGCAGTTTTAGGGGCGGGACCGCGGTGAGAGGCTACACCTTC.

As for this clonotype: One base away lies a much larger clone, so this may be a sequencing read error. Since the CDR3 does not end with the conserved phenylalanine or tryptophan, this likely comes from a read error. The chain couples TRBV7-6 to TRBJ1-1; maybe TRBD1 (6 bases). Between the trimmed V and J ends, which lost 1 base and 10 bases, there was a span of 19 bases. CDR3 length: 15 residues. In germline, CDR1 is SGHVS, CDR2 FNYEAQ. This CDR3 is CASSLVRGGGRLAFL. For the CDR3, the DNA is TGTGCCAGCAGCTTAGTTCGGGGGGGCGGGCGTCTAGCTTTCCTT.

Comment on this clonotype: The junction does not match germline at one end; this may be a read error. The J gene is TRBJ1-4, the V gene TRBV25-1, with a weak D call TRBD1 (5 bases). Germline V gene lookup returns CDR1 MGHDK and CDR2 SYGVNS. CDR3 length equals 14 residues. The CDR3 loop is CASSSGGTSEKLFF. Here the CDR3 DNA reads TGTGCCAGCAGTTCGGGGGGAACTAGTGAAAAACTGTTTTTT.

Concerning this clonotype: This sequence may be a read error, since a much larger clone differs from it by one base. The chain has TRBV7-9 and TRBJ2-5; the D is unclear. The CDR3 contains 15 residues. In germline, CDR1 is SEHNR, CDR2 FQNEAQ (reference sequence). The CDR3 spells CASSPLGGIVEAQYF. The CDR3 coding sequence is TGTGCCAGCAGCCCCCTTGGCGGAATAGTAGAGGCCCAGTACTTC.

The gene calls are TRBV5-1 and TRBJ2-7, with 13 positions matching TRBD2. The CDR3 is 14 residues long. V lost 4 bases to trimming and J lost 6 bases; unmatched junction nucleotides: 4. Germline CDR1 reads SGHRS; CDR2 reads YFSETQ. CDR3 nucleotides: TGCGCCAGCAGCAGGAGACTAGCGGGAGGCGAGCAGTACTTC. Its protein is CASSRRLAGGEQYF.

This clonotype occurred a few times. The chain couples TRBV9 to TRBJ2-5; 9 bases fit TRBD2. There are 17 residues in the CDR3. Trimming removed 2 bases from V and 5 bases from J; junction bases left unmatched: 13. CDR1 is SGDLS and CDR2 is YYNGEE in the germline V gene. The DNA of the CDR3 is TGTGCCAGCAGCGTCGGTTCTGCGGGAGGGCTCGGGGAGACCCAGTACTTC. As protein: CASSVGSAGGLGETQYF.

The table lists this clonotype with many counts. The J gene is TRBJ2-7, the V gene TRBV5-1; D possibly corresponds to TRBD1 (5 bases). Germline CDR1 is SGHRS and CDR2 is YFSETQ. With 4 bases removed from V and 2 bases from J, the gap between germline ends came to 13 bases. The CDR3 length is 14 residues. The CDR3 DNA sequence: TGCGCCAGCAGCCTCGCGGACAACGCCTACGAGCAGTACTTC. Protein product: CASSLADNAYEQYF.

Points on this clonotype: A much larger clone differs from this one at a single base, so this may be a read error. The chain has TRBV2 and TRBJ2-7, with D possibly being TRBD1 (6 bases). Germline V gene sequence: CDR1 SNHLY, CDR2 FYNNEI. V lost 6 bases to trimming and J lost 5 bases, with 14 bases between them. This CDR3 has 13 residues. The CDR3 sequence is CASRGAGVNEQYF. The DNA for the CDR3 is TGTGCCAGCAGGGGGGCAGGGGTGAACGAGCAGTACTTC.

At least ten counts were recorded for this clonotype. The rearrangement joins TRBV19 to TRBJ2-7, with 7 nucleotides matching TRBD1. CDR3 length: 14 residues. J was trimmed by 3 bases and V by 5 bases; bases with no gene match: 7. Germline loops: CDR1 LNHDA, CDR2 SQIVND (reference sequence). The CDR3, as DNA: TGTGCCAGTAGTTTTGGGACAGACATCTACGAGCAGTACTTC. Its protein is CASSFGTDIYEQYF.

This clonotype has just a few counts. The gene calls are TRBV12-5 and TRBJ1-4; D might be TRBD1 (5 bases). In germline, CDR1 is LGHNT, CDR2 FRNRAP. The CDR3 is 16 amino acids. The V and J ends lost 3 bases and 7 bases respectively, with 18 bases between them. The chain's CDR3 is CASGFTTDQRGEKLFF. The CDR3 DNA is TGTGCTAGTGGTTTCACGACAGACCAGAGAGGTGAAAAACTGTTTTTT.

V and J are TRBV20-1 and TRBJ1-5, with 8 bases aligning to TRBD1. V was clipped by 0 bases and J by 5 bases; unmatched bases: 9. Per the germline V gene, CDR1 is DFQATT and CDR2 is SNEGSKA (reference sequence). CDR3 length: 16 residues. CDR3 nucleotides: TGCAGTGCTAGAGATAGGACTCAGGGGGCCTATCAGCCCCAGCATTTT. Protein sequence: CSARDRTQGAYQPQHF.

There are many counts of this clonotype. The chain employs TRBV7-2 and TRBJ1-1; D is ambiguous. The V gene's germline CDR1 is SGHTA and CDR2 FQGNSA. CDR3 length: 14 amino acids. V lost 4 bases to trimming and J lost 4 bases, with 13 bases between them. CDR3 DNA: TGTGCCAGCAGCTATGTGGAGACGGGCACTGAAGCTTTCTTT. This translates into CASSYVETGTEAFF.

V usage is TRBV19 and J usage is TRBJ1-4; D not resolved. Germline values: CDR1 LNHDA, CDR2 SQIVND (reference sequence). The CDR3 runs to 14 residues. The germline V and J ends were trimmed by 1 base and 7 bases, with 10 bases remaining between them. Written as DNA, the CDR3 is TGTGCCAGTAGTATAGGGAGGCCAGGTGAAAAACTGTTTTTT. Its protein product is CASSIGRPGEKLFF. Using reference TRBV19 and TRBJ1-4 for the parts outside the CDR3, the full variable domain is DGGITQSPKYLFRKEGQNVTLSCEQNLNHDAMYWYRQDPGQGLRLIYYSQIVNDFQKGDIAEGYSVSREKKESFPLTVTSAQKNPTAFYLCASSIGRPGEKLFFGSGTQLSVL.

This clonotype showed up just once. This chain links TRBV10-3 with TRBJ2-5, with a possible D match to TRBD1 (6 bases). CDR1 and CDR2 (germline): ENHRY, SYGVKD. This CDR3 spans 12 amino acids. V lost 10 bases and J 5 bases, leaving 14 bases between the germline ends. CDR3 sequence (DNA): TGTGCCAGCCAGGGGCCCCGGGAGACCCAGTACTTC. It yields the protein CASQGPRETQYF.

This clonotype was picked up one time. The chain is built from TRBV11-1 and TRBJ2-7; TRBD1 agrees at 8 bases. V shed 5 bases and J 3 bases; nucleotides not matched to a gene: 9. CDR3 length equals 15 residues. Germline CDR1 and CDR2: SGHAT and FQDESV (reference sequence). The CDR3 loop reads CASSQGIGTGYEQYF. The CDR3 region has the DNA TGTGCCAGCAGCCAAGGTATCGGGACAGGCTACGAGCAGTACTTC. Combining the CDR3 with reference TRBV11-1 and TRBJ2-7 gives the whole variable domain EAEVAQSPRYKITEKSQAVAFWCDPISGHATLYWYRQILGQGPELLVQFQDESVVDDSQLPKDRFSAERLKGVDSTLKIQPAELGDSAMYLCASSQGIGTGYEQYFGPGTRLTVT.